The 17 T cell receptor beta chains below come from one sample, sequenced in a study of cytomegalovirus exposure and HLA in healthy donors (TCRdb year 2017). Libraries were built with the immunoSEQ multiplex PCR assay. Not all clones reach the TCRdb copy of this immuneACCESS table, which keeps in-frame sequences only. Checked studies attribute under half of the gap to unresolved V genes and leave the rest unexplained. Within this sample are 180,000 or so clones, with approximately 86% of them counted one time only. The top ten clones comprise more than 5.5% of the sample. Material for sequencing was PBMCs. The receptors here all came from a man aged 25 to 40 in good health and CMV-seropositive.

V gene TRBV12-2 combines with J gene TRBJ2-1; the table assigns TRBD2, which was not confirmed against the DNA. TRBV12-2 is annotated as a pseudogene. This CDR3 region has 19 residues. The CDR3: CASRSGTSGCHPSYNEQFF. For the CDR3, the DNA is TGTGCAAGTCGCTCCGGGACTAGCGGGTGTCACCCCTCCTACAATGAGCAGTTCTTC.

The chain links TRBV20-1 to TRBJ2-1, with a weak D call TRBD1 (5 bases). Trimming shortened V by 6 bases and J by 9 bases, and 12 bases separated the two germline ends. The V gene's germline CDR1 is DFQATT and CDR2 SNEGSKA (reference sequence). The CDR3 contains 11 residues. CDR3 loop: CSARQPGEQFF. The CDR3 DNA reads as TGCAGTGCACGACAGCCAGGTGAGCAGTTCTTC.

The CDR3 loop reads CASSQDPASEQYF. The CDR3 coding sequence is TGCGCCAGCAGCCAAGATCCCGCGAGCGAGCAGTACTTC. This rearrangement joins TRBV4-1 to TRBJ2-7; D unresolved. With 0 bases removed from V and 6 bases from J, the gap between germline ends came to 9 bases. Looked up from germline, CDR1 is MGHRA and CDR2 is YSYEKL. CDR3 length: 13 amino acids.

This sequence joins TRBV6-1 and TRBJ1-2; tentative D call: TRBD1 (6 bases). V was trimmed by 1 base and J by 5 bases, leaving 14 bases between them. The CDR3 is 15 amino acids. The V gene's germline CDR1 is MNHNS and CDR2 SASEGT. This CDR3 is CASSEDQTGFYGYTF. In DNA, the CDR3 is TGTGCCAGCAGTGAAGACCAAACAGGGTTTTATGGCTACACCTTC.

The rearrangement links TRBV25-1 to TRBJ1-2; TRBD1 matches at 12 bases. V trimming: 5 bases; J trimming: 6 bases; junction bases outside the gene matches: 7. The V gene's germline CDR1 is MGHDK and CDR2 SYGVNS. The CDR3 totals 15 residues. CDR3 coding DNA: TGTGCCAGCAGTATGGGGGGGACAGGGGGCAATGGCTACACCTTC. This translates into CASSMGGTGGNGYTF.

The rearrangement uses TRBV9 and TRBJ2-7, with a possible D match to TRBD2 (6 bases). The CDR3 has 16 amino acids. With 7 bases removed from V and 0 bases from J, the gap between germline ends came to 20 bases. The germline V gene encodes CDR1 SGDLS and CDR2 YYNGEE. CDR3 DNA sequence: TGTGCCAGCGGAAACGGGGCGGGAAGTAGCTCCTACGAGCAGTACTTC. Amino acid sequence: CASGNGAGSSSYEQYF. Complete variable domain (other parts from reference TRBV9 and TRBJ2-7): DSGVTQTPKHLITATGQRVTLRCSPRSGDLSVYWYQQSLDQGLQFLIQYYNGEERAKGNILERFSAQQFPDLHSELNLSSLELGDSALYFCASGNGAGSSSYEQYFGPGTRLTVT.

Only one count was recorded for this clone. The J gene is TRBJ2-1, the V gene TRBV25-1; D assignment may be TRBD1 or TRBD2 (5 bases each). Deletions cut 2 bases from V and 5 bases from J, with 16 bases between. Germline V lookup: CDR1 MGHDK, CDR2 SYGVNS. CDR3 length equals 16 residues. CDR3 sequence: CASSESRVVGDNEQFF. The CDR3 DNA sequence: TGTGCCAGCAGTGAAAGTCGGGTAGTGGGGGACAATGAGCAGTTCTTC.

The chain couples TRBV6-5 to TRBJ1-6; 7 bases are a match to TRBD1. CDR1 is MNHEY and CDR2 is SVGAGI in the germline V gene. V dropped 4 bases and J dropped 8; count of bases not matched to a gene: 11. The CDR3 covers 16 residues. CDR3 sequence reads: CASSSILGQMDSPLHF. CDR3 DNA: TGTGCCAGCAGTTCGATTCTGGGACAGATGGATTCACCCCTCCACTTT.

V gene TRBV9 combines with J gene TRBJ2-1; no definite D call. CDR3 size: 14 residues. V lost 0 bases and J lost 2, with 6 bases in between. From germline, CDR1 is SGDLS and CDR2 YYNGEE. The CDR3: CASSVAMAYNEQFF. CDR3 bases: TGTGCCAGCAGCGTAGCGATGGCCTACAATGAGCAGTTCTTC.

The chain links TRBV27 to TRBJ2-2, with 9 bases matching TRBD1. This CDR3 region has 15 residues. Germline CDR1 reads MNHEY; CDR2 reads SMNVEV (reference sequence). V shed 6 bases, J shed 3 bases, and the junction held 5 bases outside the gene matches. CDR3: CASSSGTGHTGELFF. The DNA for the CDR3 is TGTGCCAGCAGCTCCGGGACAGGGCACACCGGGGAGCTGTTTTTT.

J is TRBJ2-3 and V is TRBV5-1; no reliable D call. The germline V and J ends were trimmed by 0 bases and 2 bases, with 10 bases remaining between them. Germline values: CDR1 SGHRS, CDR2 YFSETQ. The CDR3 is 15 residues long. The CDR3 here is CASSLGTAYTDTQYF. CDR3 DNA sequence: TGCGCCAGCAGCTTGGGCACAGCGTACACAGATACGCAGTATTTT.

The chain carries TRBV7-2 and TRBJ2-5, with D perhaps TRBD2 (6 bases). V was trimmed by 0 bases and J by 5 bases, leaving 16 bases between them. CDR1 SGHTA and CDR2 FQGNSA come from the germline V gene. The CDR3 runs 16 residues. CDR3 DNA sequence: TGTGCCAGCAGCTTAGCGCTCGGGCGGGCGGGGGAGACCCAGTACTTC. Protein sequence: CASSLALGRAGETQYF.

The genes are TRBV10-3 and TRBJ2-7; no reliable D call. The CDR3 runs 17 residues. Between the trimmed V and J ends, which lost 0 bases and 0 bases, there was a span of 15 bases. Germline CDR1 ENHRY, CDR2 SYGVKD. CDR3 amino acids: CAISESTGGYSSYEQYF. In nucleotides, the CDR3 is TGTGCCATCAGTGAGTCGACTGGCGGCTACAGCTCCTACGAGCAGTACTTC.

This sequence joins TRBV15 and TRBJ2-1; D perhaps matches TRBD2 (5 bases). Germline values: CDR1 LNHNV, CDR2 YYDKDF (reference sequence). Trimming shortened V by 0 bases and J by 4 bases, and 10 bases separated the two germline ends. The CDR3 has 15 amino acids. CDR3 bases: TGTGCCACCAGCAGAGATCTGAGGGCTTACAATGAGCAGTTCTTC. It yields the protein CATSRDLRAYNEQFF.

The gene calls are TRBV7-3 and TRBJ1-6; TRBD1 is a possible D gene (5 bases). The CDR3 totals 14 residues. Germline CDR1 reads SGHTA; CDR2 reads FQGTGA. V gave up 3 bases and J gave up 7 bases, with 10 bases separating them. The CDR3 nucleotides read TGTGCCAGCAGCTTTGGGGGAAACAATTCACCCCTCCACTTT. It translates to CASSFGGNNSPLHF.

The J gene is TRBJ1-4, the V gene TRBV11-2; 9 nucleotides line up with TRBD1. Trimming cost V 5 bases and J 7 bases; bases outside gene matches: 2. CDR3 size: 13 residues. Germline CDR1 is SGHAT and CDR2 is FQNNGV. The chain's CDR3 is CASSPGQGEKLFF. In DNA form, the CDR3 reads TGTGCCAGCAGCCCGGGACAGGGTGAAAAACTGTTTTTT.

The chain recombines TRBV7-2 with TRBJ2-3; 11 bases agree with TRBD2. Per the germline V gene, CDR1 is SGHTA and CDR2 is FQGNSA. The V and J ends lost 7 bases and 1 base, in that order; junction bases with no gene match: 7. The CDR3 spans 16 residues. CDR3 sequence (DNA): TGTGCCAGCACCGGCCAACTAGCGGGGGGCACAGATACGCAGTATTTT. Protein sequence: CASTGQLAGGTDTQYF.